Listed below are T cell receptor beta chains from one sample, sequenced in a study of tumor-infiltrating lymphocytes in primary liver carcinoma. TCRdb re-called the multiplex PCR reads through MiXCR, storing one row per CDR3 protein. The sample carries about 120,000 distinct CDR3 sequences, roughly 70% recorded once. Sequencing used tumor-adjacent normal liver tissue. All receptors derive from a woman aged 55-70 years with primary liver carcinoma and hepatitis B virus infection. The CDR3 runs from the conserved cysteine through the conserved F or W. Each record gives: clone size, J gene, V gene, CDR3 protein. Part of the rows lack a size; the others show once, few, many or a class for expanded clones.

>many|TRBJ2-1|TRBV11-3
CASSLNANEQFF
>many|TRBJ1-2|TRBV28
CASRRTGGENYGYTF
>NA|TRBJ2-7|TRBV20-1
CSAPTGTSFEQYF
>NA|TRBJ2-2|TRBV11-3
CASMSPGTGNTGELLF
>NA|TRBJ2-7|TRBV11-2
CASSLRTGGLAGVGSYEQYF
>NA|TRBJ2-1|TRBV11-3
CASILRASDSNEQFF
>many|TRBJ2-3|TRBV12-3/TRBV12-4
CASRSRAGSLSF
>NA|TRBJ2-7|TRBV7-9
CARSVPGPGHYEQYF
>NA|TRBJ2-7|TRBV5-1
CASSLESGSLYKQYF
>NA|TRBJ2-7|TRBV11-2
CANSYGGRTSGCEQYF
>many|TRBJ2-5|TRBV28
CASSPGGVGEKTQYF
>NA|TRBJ2-7|TRBV7-9
CASSPLAGHSYEQNF
>many|TRBJ2-3|TRBV5-1
CASSPGTSGFTDTQYF
>NA|TRBJ2-3|TRBV5-1
CARSAGGGLAGVSDTQYF
>few|TRBJ2-5|TRBV12-3/TRBV12-4
CASSLLGQGASLNF
>NA|TRBJ2-7|TRBV11-2
CVSNFRSGVEQYF
>NA|TRBJ2-2|TRBV12-3/TRBV12-4
CASNLCGPGELFF
>NA|TRBJ2-5|TRBV11-2
CASSPDPPPPQETQYF
>NA|TRBJ2-2|TRBV11-2
CSSSLTSGNTGELSF
>NA|TRBJ2-3|TRBV29-1
CSVAPGADAQYF
>NA|TRBJ2-7|TRBV11-2
CASSVPLYEQYF
>NA|TRBJ2-3|TRBV7-2
CASSGVTDTQYF
>many|TRBJ1-5|TRBV28
CASRTPGGLGQPQHF
>many|TRBJ2-1|TRBV6-1
CASSGRTLRSYNEQFF
>NA|TRBJ2-7|TRBV6-1
CASNEAEGSGYEQYF
>NA|TRBJ1-5|TRBV4-1
CGSSQATGGGNQPQRF
>NA|TRBJ2-4|TRBV12-3/TRBV12-4
CASSVIRNVQNF
>NA|TRBJ2-1|TRBV7-9
CASSPMGGEGPYNEQFF
>NA|TRBJ2-7|TRBV11-2
CACSSQRTSGLTYEQYF
>many|TRBJ2-3|TRBV4-1
CASSPMRVTDTQYF
>NA|TRBJ2-3|TRBV11-3
CARSKESVDTQYF
>NA|TRBJ2-7|TRBV11-2
CASSRTAVHEQYF
>NA|TRBJ2-7|TRBV4-1
CASSQDLARESGYEQYF
>NA|TRBJ2-6|TRBV28
CASTPRQGISGANVLTF
>NA|TRBJ2-5|TRBV6-1
CASRYWTDSQKIQYF
>NA|TRBJ2-3|TRBV29-1
CNVAHGSGSADTQYF
>NA|TRBJ1-1|TRBV11-3
CANTHGRVSEAFF
>NA|TRBJ2-3|TRBV7-3
CTSSLSGGPDTQYF
>NA|TRBJ2-5|TRBV6-5
CASRNTRRQETQYF
>NA|TRBJ2-6|TRBV7-9
CASRSWTSGTLSGANVLTF
>NA|TRBJ2-4|TRBV20-1
CSAGLSGAKNIQYF
>once|TRBJ2-1|TRBV6-5
CANIRGQGADNEQFF
>NA|TRBJ1-5|TRBV7-9
CASSAADMGGSNQPQHF
>NA|TRBJ2-2|TRBV4-2
CASSQASGRAPGDMFF
>many|TRBJ2-5|TRBV19
CASAPQRSQETQYF
>NA|TRBJ2-3|TRBV11-3
CASSFPPGQNRDTQYF
>NA|TRBJ2-7|TRBV6-2/TRBV6-3
CASSCLRAYEQYF
>many|TRBJ2-7|TRBV13
CASSSTGGIYEQYF